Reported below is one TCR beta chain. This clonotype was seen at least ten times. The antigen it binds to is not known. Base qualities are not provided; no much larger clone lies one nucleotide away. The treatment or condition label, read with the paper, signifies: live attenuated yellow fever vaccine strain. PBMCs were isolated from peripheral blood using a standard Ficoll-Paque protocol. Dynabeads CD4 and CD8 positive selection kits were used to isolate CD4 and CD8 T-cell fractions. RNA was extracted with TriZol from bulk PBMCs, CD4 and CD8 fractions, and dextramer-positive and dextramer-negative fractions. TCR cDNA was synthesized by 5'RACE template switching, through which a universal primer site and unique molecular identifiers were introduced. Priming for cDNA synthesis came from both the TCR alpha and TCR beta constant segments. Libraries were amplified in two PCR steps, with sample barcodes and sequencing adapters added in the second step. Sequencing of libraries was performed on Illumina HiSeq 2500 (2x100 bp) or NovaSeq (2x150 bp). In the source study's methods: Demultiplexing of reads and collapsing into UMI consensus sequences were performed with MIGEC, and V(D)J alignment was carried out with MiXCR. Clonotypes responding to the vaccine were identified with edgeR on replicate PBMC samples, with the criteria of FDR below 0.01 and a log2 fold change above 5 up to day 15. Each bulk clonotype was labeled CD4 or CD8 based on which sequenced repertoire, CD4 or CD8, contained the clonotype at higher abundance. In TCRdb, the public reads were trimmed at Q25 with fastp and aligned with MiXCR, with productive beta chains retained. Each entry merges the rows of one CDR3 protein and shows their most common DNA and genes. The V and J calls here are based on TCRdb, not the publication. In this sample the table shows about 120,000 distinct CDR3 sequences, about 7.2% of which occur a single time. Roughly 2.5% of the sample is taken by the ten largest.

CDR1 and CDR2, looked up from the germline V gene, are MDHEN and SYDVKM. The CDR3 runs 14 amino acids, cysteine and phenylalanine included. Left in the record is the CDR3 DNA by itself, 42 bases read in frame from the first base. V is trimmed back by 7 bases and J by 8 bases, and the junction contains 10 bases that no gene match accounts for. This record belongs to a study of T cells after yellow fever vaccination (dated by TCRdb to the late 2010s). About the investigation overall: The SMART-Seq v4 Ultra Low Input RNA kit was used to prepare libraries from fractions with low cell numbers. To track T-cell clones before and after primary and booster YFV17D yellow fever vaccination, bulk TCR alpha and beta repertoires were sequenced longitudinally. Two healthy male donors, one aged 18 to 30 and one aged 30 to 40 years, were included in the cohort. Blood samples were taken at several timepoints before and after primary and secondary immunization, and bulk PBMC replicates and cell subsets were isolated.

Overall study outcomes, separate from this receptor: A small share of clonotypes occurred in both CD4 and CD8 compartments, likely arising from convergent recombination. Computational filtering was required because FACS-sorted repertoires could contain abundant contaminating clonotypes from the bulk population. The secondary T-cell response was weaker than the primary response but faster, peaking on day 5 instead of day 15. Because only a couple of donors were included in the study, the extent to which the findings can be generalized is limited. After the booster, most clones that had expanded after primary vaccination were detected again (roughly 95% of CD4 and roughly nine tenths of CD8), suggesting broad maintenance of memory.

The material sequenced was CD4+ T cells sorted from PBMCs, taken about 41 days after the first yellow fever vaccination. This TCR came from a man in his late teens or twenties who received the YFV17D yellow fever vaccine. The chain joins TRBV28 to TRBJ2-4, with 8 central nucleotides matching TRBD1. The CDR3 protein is CASIPGGSGDIQYF. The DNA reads TGTGCCAGCATCCCAGGGGGCTCCGGTGACATTCAGTACTTC.